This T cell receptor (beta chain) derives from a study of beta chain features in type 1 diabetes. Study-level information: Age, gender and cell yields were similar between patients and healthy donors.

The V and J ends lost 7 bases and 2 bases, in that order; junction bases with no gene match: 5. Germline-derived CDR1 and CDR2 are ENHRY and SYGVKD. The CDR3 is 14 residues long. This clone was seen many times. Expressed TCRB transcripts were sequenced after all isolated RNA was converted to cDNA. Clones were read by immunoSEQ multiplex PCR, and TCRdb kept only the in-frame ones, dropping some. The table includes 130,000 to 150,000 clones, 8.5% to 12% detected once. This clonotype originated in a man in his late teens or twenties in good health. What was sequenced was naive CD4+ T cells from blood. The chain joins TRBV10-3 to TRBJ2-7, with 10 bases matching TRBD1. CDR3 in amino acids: CAITRGQGAYEQYF. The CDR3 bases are TGTGCCATCACCCGAGGACAGGGGGCCTACGAGCAGTACTTC.